This T cell receptor beta chain was identified during a study of cytomegalovirus exposure and HLA in healthy donors. Study details: In a previous analysis, more than 90 million unique TCR beta sequences were found from 150 million to 200 million T cells. Study outcomes and limitations: Reportedly, a later analysis found an Asian-associated ancestry cluster had fewer N-insertions than the roughly 670-donor mean.

The PCR used 60 Vbeta and 13 Jbeta primers. Measured with immunoSEQ multiplex PCR; TCRdb has only the in-frame clones, and not every one. The sample carries fewer than 250,000 clones, approximately 80% recorded once. Comment on this clone: The antigen is undetermined.

V was shortened by 7 bases and J by 6 bases, with 13 bases between the two germline ends. The CDR3 runs to 13 residues. In germline, CDR1 is SGHTA, CDR2 FQGNSA. The source is a woman in her forties in good health and CMV-seronegative. The chain uses TRBV7-2 and TRBJ2-1; D gene uncertain. Specimen: PBMCs. As DNA, the CDR3 is TGTGCCAGCAACCCCGGTTTGGTCAATGAGCAGTTCTTC. This encodes CASNPGLVNEQFF.